This T cell receptor (beta chain) appears in the sequencing data of a study of cytomegalovirus exposure and HLA in healthy donors. Study background: A subsequent analysis stated that the approximately 120 validation repertoires were run on the same platform as the roughly 620 first-cohort repertoires.

The CDR3 sequence is 13 residues long. Germline values: CDR1 MDHEN, CDR2 SYDVKM. The germline V and J ends were trimmed by 7 bases and 0 bases, with 10 bases remaining between them. Generated by immunoSEQ multiplex PCR, the TCRdb table keeps only in-frame clones and is missing some. The sample has approximately 280,000 clones; 86% are singletons. The clonotype comes from a woman younger than 35 in good health and CMV-seronegative. The sample was PBMCs. The chain uses TRBV28 and TRBJ2-7, with a weak D call TRBD1 (6 bases). The CDR3: CASKRTDSYEQYF. The CDR3 bases are TGTGCCAGCAAGAGGACAGACTCCTACGAGCAGTACTTC.